This entry lists 12 T cell receptor beta chains sequenced from one sample in a study of blood T cell repertoires in COVID-19. Generated by immunoSEQ multiplex PCR, the TCRdb table keeps only in-frame clones and is missing some. This table holds 200,000 to 300,000 clones, around 88% found once. The sample comprised PBMCs or T cells enriched from blood (not recorded which). All receptors come from a woman aged 40-49 years with acute COVID-19.

The V gene is TRBV10-2, the J gene TRBJ2-1, with D possibly matching TRBD1 (6 bases). The V gene's germline CDR1 is WSHSY and CDR2 SAAADI. The V end was cut by 8 bases, the J end by 0 bases, with 17 bases between. The CDR3 consists of 16 residues. This CDR3 is CASFQKTGSSYNEQFF. The CDR3 nucleotides are TGCGCCAGCTTCCAAAAGACAGGAAGCTCCTACAATGAGCAGTTCTTC.

The V gene is TRBV5-8, the J gene TRBJ1-2; 7 nucleotides agree with TRBD1. Germline assignment: CDR1 SGHTS and CDR2 YDEGEE. V lost 4 bases and J lost 7; bases outside the gene matches: 13. The CDR3 sequence is 15 residues long. CDR3 nucleotides: TGTGCCAGCAGCGAGGGACAGATTCTATGGCGTGGCTACACCTTC. Encoded protein: CASSEGQILWRGYTF.

This chain joins TRBV7-7 and TRBJ2-7, with TRBD1 identical over 7 bases. The germline V gene has CDR1 SSHAT and CDR2 FNYEAQ (reference sequence). CDR3 size: 15 residues. V lost 1 base to trimming and J lost 3 bases; unmatched junction nucleotides: 6. Here the CDR3 DNA reads TGTGCCAGCAGCTTAGGCAGGGGACAGATCTACGAGCAGTACTTC. Translated: CASSLGRGQIYEQYF. Complete variable domain (other parts from reference TRBV7-7 and TRBJ2-7): GAGVSQSPRYKVTKRGQDVTLRCDPISSHATLYWYQQALGQGPEFLTYFNYEAQPDKSGLPSDRFSAERPEGSISTLTIQRTEQRDSAMYRCASSLGRGQIYEQYFGPGTRLTVT.

This clone was observed a handful of times. The chain joins TRBV15 to TRBJ1-2; D unresolved. The CDR3 runs to 17 residues. CDR1 is LNHNV, CDR2 YYDKDF, per germline (reference sequence). Between the trimmed V and J ends, which lost 0 bases and 3 bases, there was a span of 17 bases. CDR3 in DNA: TGTGCCACCAGCAGAGATGGCCCTCCCAGATATGACTATGGCTACACCTTC. Its protein is CATSRDGPPRYDYGYTF.

The chain recombines TRBV4-1 with TRBJ2-3, with D perhaps matching TRBD2 (6 bases). V was pared by 0 bases and J by 4 bases, with 11 bases between. The CDR3 extends over 15 amino acids. From germline, CDR1 is MGHRA and CDR2 YSYEKL. The CDR3 nucleotides read TGCGCCAGCAGCCAAGACGGGAGCCCGGCAGATACGCAGTATTTT. Its protein is CASSQDGSPADTQYF.

The rearrangement joins TRBV7-9 to TRBJ1-6; tentatively, D is TRBD1 (5 bases). V was cut by 5 bases and J by 14 bases, with 13 bases left in between. The length of the CDR3 is 12 residues. In germline, CDR1 is SEHNR, CDR2 FQNEAQ (reference sequence). The CDR3 coding sequence is TGTGCCAGCAGCCCCGAAAGGGGTACCCTCCACTTT. Amino acids: CASSPERGTLHF.

V is TRBV7-2 and J is TRBJ1-3; 9 nucleotides agree with TRBD1. V shed 5 bases, J shed 4 bases, and the junction held 3 bases outside the gene matches. This CDR3 comprises 14 residues. Germline V CDR1 and CDR2: SGHTA, FQGNSA. The CDR3 nucleotides are TGTGCCAGCAGCCTAGGGACAGGGGGAAACACCATATATTTT. As protein: CASSLGTGGNTIYF.

The CDR3 loop is CSVDSQGITGQYF. CDR3 sequence (DNA): TGCAGCGTTGATTCGCAGGGGATCACAGGGCAGTACTTC. The chain joins TRBV29-1 to TRBJ2-7, with D maybe TRBD1 (6 bases). The CDR3 has 13 residues. The germline V gene encodes CDR1 SQVTM and CDR2 ANQGSEA. The V end was cut by 3 bases, the J end by 9 bases, with 18 bases between.

CDR3 protein: CASSRRGREQFF. In DNA, the CDR3 is TGTGCCAGCAGTCGTCGGGGTAGGGAGCAGTTCTTC. J is TRBJ2-1 and V is TRBV12-3 or TRBV12-4, with D possibly matching TRBD2 (5 bases). This CDR3 spans 12 amino acids. The germline V and J ends were trimmed by 5 bases and 10 bases, with 12 bases remaining between them.

In this sample, this clone turned up once. DNA for the CDR3: TGTGCCAGCAAACCAGACAGGGTTAACACCGGGGAGCTGTTTTTT. This translates into CASKPDRVNTGELFF. The J gene is TRBJ2-2, the V gene TRBV11-2; 7 bases align to TRBD1. Per germline, CDR1 SGHAT and CDR2 FQNNGV. This CDR3 is 15 amino acids long. V shed 7 bases and J 2 bases; nucleotides not matched to a gene: 7.

J is TRBJ1-5 and V is TRBV18; 7 nucleotides line up with TRBD1. Germline assignment: CDR1 KGHSH and CDR2 LQKENI. This CDR3 region has 15 residues. The J segment lost 2 bases and the V segment lost 5 bases, leaving 6 bases of the junction unmatched. The DNA of the CDR3 is TGTGCCAGCTCAGCGTCCACAGGGGGCAATCAGCCCCAGCATTTT. Translating it yields CASSASTGGNQPQHF.

This clone has more than one count but fewer than ten. The chain uses TRBV9 and TRBJ1-2; weak D call: TRBD1 (6 bases). Looked up from germline, CDR1 is SGDLS and CDR2 is YYNGEE. The CDR3 totals 13 residues. The V end was cut by 7 bases, the J end by 8 bases, with 18 bases between. The CDR3 spells CASSEFSGVGYTF. As DNA, the CDR3 is TGTGCCAGCTCTGAATTTTCAGGGGTCGGCTACACCTTC.